This paragraph covers one TCR beta chain sequence. As for time point: blood 4 weeks post-SBRT, at nephrectomy. The treatment is: 15 Gy SBRT to primary tumor, nephrectomy 4 weeks later. Nephrectomy followed 15 Gy stereotactic body radiation by 4 weeks. Some clones are missing from TCRdb's copy, which holds only in-frame ones; the method was immunoSEQ multiplex PCR. The data hold about 77,000 clones, with less than 85% observed a single time. These data are taken from a study of radiation and T cells in renal cell carcinoma. This CDR3 is 14 amino acids long. Deletions cut 1 base from V and 1 base from J, with 7 bases between. CDR1 and CDR2 from the germline V gene are SGHTA and FQGNSA.

The genes are TRBV7-2 and TRBJ1-1; no clear D. This receptor was identified in a woman aged 55 to 70 with renal cell carcinoma. The material was blood, obtained from a patient whose treatment included radiotherapy and nephrectomy. The CDR3 DNA follows: TGTGCCAGCAGCTTAGGGCCTGGGAACACTGAAGCTTTCTTT. This translates into CASSLGPGNTEAFF.